This T cell receptor beta chain appears in the sequencing data of a study of shared clonotypes between healthy human individuals. This clone appeared once. Only in-frame clones appear in the TCRdb table, and some are missing; sequencing was by immunoSEQ multiplex PCR. The sample has roughly 500,000 clones; 60% to 85% are singletons. The V gene's germline CDR1 is SQVTM and CDR2 ANQGSEA. This CDR3 is built from 12 residues. The V end was cut by 4 bases, the J end by 3 bases, with 7 bases between. V is TRBV29-1 and J is TRBJ1-5; D is perhaps TRBD1 (6 bases). The material sequenced was PBMCs. The TCR was taken from a woman in her 40s in good health. Some clones in this sample may be carry-over from other donors' samples. CDR3 in amino acids: CSVGQDNQPQHF. In DNA, the CDR3 is TGCAGCGTTGGACAGGACAATCAGCCCCAGCATTTT.